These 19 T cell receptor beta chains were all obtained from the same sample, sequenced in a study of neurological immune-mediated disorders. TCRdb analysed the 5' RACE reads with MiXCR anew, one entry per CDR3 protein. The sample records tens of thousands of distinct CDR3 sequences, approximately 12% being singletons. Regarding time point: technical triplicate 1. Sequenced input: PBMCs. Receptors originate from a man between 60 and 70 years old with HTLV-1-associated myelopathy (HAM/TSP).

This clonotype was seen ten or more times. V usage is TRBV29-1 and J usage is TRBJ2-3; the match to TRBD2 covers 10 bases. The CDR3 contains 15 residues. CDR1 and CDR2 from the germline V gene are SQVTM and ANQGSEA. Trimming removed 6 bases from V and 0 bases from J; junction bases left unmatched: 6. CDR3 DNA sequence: TGCAGCGTCCAGATAGCGGGAGGCAGCACAGATACGCAGTATTTT. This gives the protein CSVQIAGGSTDTQYF.

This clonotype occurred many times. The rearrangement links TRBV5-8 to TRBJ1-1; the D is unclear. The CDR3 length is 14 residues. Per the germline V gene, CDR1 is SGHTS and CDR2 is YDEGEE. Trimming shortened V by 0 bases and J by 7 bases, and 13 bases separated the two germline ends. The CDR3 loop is CASSLAIASIEAFF. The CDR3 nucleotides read TGTGCCAGCAGCTTGGCGATTGCTAGTATTGAAGCTTTCTTT.

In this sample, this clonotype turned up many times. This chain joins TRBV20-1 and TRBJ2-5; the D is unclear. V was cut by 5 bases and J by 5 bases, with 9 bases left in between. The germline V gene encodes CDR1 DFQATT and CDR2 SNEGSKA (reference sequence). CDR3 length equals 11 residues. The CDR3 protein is CSAASWETQYF. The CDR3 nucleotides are TGCAGTGCTGCGAGTTGGGAGACCCAGTACTTC.

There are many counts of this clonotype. The CDR3, as DNA: TGCGCCAGCAGCTCGTCAGGACAGGGGTTGGATACGCAGTATTTT. Amino acids: CASSSSGQGLDTQYF. This rearrangement joins TRBV5-1 to TRBJ2-3; 9 bases fit TRBD1. The germline CDR1 and CDR2 sequences are SGHRS and YFSETQ. Unmatched junction bases numbered 8, after V lost 3 bases and J lost 6 bases. CDR3 length: 15 amino acids.

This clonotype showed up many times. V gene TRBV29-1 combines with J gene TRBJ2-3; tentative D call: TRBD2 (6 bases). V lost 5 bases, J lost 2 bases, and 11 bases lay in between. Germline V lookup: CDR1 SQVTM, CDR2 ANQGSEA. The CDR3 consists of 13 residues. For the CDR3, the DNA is TGCAGCGTTCGTGGGAGGTCCACAGATACGCAGTATTTT. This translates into CSVRGRSTDTQYF.

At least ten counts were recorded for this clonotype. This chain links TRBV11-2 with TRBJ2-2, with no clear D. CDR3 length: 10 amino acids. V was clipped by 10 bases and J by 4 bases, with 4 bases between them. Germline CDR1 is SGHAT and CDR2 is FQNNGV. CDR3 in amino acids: CATGTGELFF. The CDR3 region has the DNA TGTGCCACCGGCACCGGGGAGCTGTTTTTT.

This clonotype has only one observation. The CDR3 nucleotides read TGTGCCAGCAGTTCTCAGTGGCGCGAGCAGTACTTC. Its translation is CASSSQWREQYF. This rearrangement joins TRBV6-5 to TRBJ2-7; no reliable D call. Germline assignment: CDR1 MNHEY and CDR2 SVGAGI. The CDR3 is 12 residues long. Between the trimmed V and J ends, which lost 4 bases and 6 bases, there was a span of 10 bases.

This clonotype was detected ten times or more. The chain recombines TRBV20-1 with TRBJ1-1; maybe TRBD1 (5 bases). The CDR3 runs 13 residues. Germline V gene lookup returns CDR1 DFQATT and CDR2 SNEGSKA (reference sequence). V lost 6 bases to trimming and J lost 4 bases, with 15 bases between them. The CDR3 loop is CSAGRGMITEAFF. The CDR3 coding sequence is TGCAGTGCGGGGCGGGGTATGATCACTGAAGCTTTCTTT.

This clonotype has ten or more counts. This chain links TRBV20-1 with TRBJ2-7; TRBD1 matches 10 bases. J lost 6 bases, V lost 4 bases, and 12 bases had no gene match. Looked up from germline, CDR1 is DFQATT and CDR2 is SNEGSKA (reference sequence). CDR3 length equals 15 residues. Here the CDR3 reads CSATPGQGSRGEQYF. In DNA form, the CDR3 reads TGCAGTGCTACTCCGGGACAGGGGAGTAGGGGCGAGCAGTACTTC.

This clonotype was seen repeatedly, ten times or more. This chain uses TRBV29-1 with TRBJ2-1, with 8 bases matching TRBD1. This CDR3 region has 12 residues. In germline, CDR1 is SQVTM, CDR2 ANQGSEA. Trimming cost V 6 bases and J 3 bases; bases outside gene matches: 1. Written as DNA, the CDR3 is TGCAGCGTGACAGGGGACTACAATGAGCAGTTCTTC. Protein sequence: CSVTGDYNEQFF.

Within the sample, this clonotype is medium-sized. The CDR3 spells CSVERSGTDTQYF. Here the CDR3 DNA reads TGCAGCGTTGAAAGGTCAGGCACAGATACGCAGTATTTT. The chain employs TRBV29-1 and TRBJ2-3; unclear D gene. The CDR3 contains 13 residues. The germline V and J ends were trimmed by 2 bases and 1 base, with 7 bases remaining between them. The germline gives CDR1 SQVTM, CDR2 ANQGSEA.

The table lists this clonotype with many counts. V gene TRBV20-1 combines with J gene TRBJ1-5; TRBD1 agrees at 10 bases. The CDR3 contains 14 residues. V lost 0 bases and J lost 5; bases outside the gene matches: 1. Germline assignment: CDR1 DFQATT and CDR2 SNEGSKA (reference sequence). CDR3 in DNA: TGCAGTGCTAGAGAGGGACAGGGGCATCAGCCCCAGCATTTT. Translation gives CSAREGQGHQPQHF.

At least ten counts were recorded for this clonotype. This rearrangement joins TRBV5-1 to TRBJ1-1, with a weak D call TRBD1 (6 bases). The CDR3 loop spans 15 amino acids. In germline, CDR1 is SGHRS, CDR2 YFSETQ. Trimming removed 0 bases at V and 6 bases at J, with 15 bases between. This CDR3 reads CASSLGGGQISEAFF. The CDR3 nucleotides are TGCGCCAGCAGCTTGGGAGGGGGGCAAATCTCTGAAGCTTTCTTT.

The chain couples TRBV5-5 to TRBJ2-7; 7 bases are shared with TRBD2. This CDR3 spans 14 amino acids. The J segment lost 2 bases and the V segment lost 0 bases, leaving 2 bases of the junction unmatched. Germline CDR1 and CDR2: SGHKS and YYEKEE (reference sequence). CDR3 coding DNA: TGTGCCAGCAGCTTGGGTAGCGGGCCCTACGAGCAGTACTTC. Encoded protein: CASSLGSGPYEQYF.

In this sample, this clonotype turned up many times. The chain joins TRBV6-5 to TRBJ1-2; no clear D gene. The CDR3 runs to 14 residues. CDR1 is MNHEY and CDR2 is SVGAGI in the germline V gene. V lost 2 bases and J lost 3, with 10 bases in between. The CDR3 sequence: CASSYHGRDYGYTF. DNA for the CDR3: TGTGCCAGCAGTTACCACGGACGGGACTATGGCTACACCTTC.

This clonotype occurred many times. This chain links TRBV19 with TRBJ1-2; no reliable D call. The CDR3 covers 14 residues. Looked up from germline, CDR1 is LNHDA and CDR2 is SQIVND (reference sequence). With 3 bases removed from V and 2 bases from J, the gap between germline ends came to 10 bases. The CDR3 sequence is CASSIKGRNYGYTF. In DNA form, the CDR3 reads TGTGCCAGTAGTATTAAGGGTAGAAACTATGGCTACACCTTC.

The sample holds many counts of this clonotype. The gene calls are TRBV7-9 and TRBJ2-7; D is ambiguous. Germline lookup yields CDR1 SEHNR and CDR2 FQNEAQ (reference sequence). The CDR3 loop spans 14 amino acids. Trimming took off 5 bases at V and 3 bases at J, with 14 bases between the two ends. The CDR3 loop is CASSPPLVNYEQYF. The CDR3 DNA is TGTGCCAGCAGCCCCCCATTAGTCAACTACGAGCAGTACTTC.

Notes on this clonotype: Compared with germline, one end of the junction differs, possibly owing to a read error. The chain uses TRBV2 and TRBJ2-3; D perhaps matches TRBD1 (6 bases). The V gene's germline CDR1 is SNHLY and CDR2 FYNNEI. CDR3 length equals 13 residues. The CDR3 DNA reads TGTGCCACCAGTACAGGGTACCCAGTTACGCAGTATTTT. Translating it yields CATSTGYPVTQYF.

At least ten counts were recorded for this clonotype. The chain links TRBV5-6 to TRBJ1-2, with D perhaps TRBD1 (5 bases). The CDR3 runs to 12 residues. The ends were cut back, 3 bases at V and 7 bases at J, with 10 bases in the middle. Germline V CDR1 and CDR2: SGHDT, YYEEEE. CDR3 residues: CASSSGLGGYTF. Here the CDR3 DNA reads TGTGCCAGCAGCTCGGGACTTGGTGGCTACACCTTC.